What follows are 19 T cell receptor beta chains derived from one specimen sequenced in a study of siplizumab effects on memory and regulatory T cells. Assay: immunoSEQ multiplex PCR; the TCRdb copy retains only in-frame clones and omits some. The sample yields tens of thousands of clones, 96% seen once. The sequencing sample was made of naive CD8+ T cells sorted from blood. These receptors all stem from a human donor in good health.

The rearrangement uses TRBV9 and TRBJ2-5; D uncertain. Germline CDR1 and CDR2: SGDLS and YYNGEE. This CDR3 comprises 16 residues. Trimming stripped 0 bases from V and 5 bases from J, with 17 bases between. CDR3 in amino acids: CASSVDELGPGETQYF. DNA for the CDR3: TGTGCCAGCAGCGTAGACGAGTTGGGCCCCGGGGAGACCCAGTACTTC.

This chain connects TRBV27 to TRBJ2-7; D not resolved. CDR1 and CDR2 (germline): MNHEY, SMNVEV (reference sequence). This CDR3 spans 13 amino acids. V dropped 3 bases and J dropped 7 bases, with 13 bases sitting between them. Here the CDR3 reads CASSFGGVGEQYF. Here the CDR3 DNA reads TGTGCCAGCAGTTTTGGTGGGGTGGGGGAGCAGTACTTC.

The CDR3 sequence is CASSLAGVIETQYF. The CDR3 DNA follows: TGTGCCAGCAGCTTGGCAGGGGTGATTGAGACCCAGTACTTC. The chain joins TRBV7-2 to TRBJ2-5; D possibly corresponds to TRBD1 (6 bases). The V gene lost 3 bases and the J gene lost 5 bases, with 13 bases spanning the gap. The CDR3 runs to 14 residues. CDR1 and CDR2 (germline): SGHTA, FQGNSA. Filled out from reference TRBV7-2 and TRBJ2-5, the complete variable domain reads GAGVSQSPSNKVTEKGKDVELRCDPISGHTALYWYRQSLGQGLEFLIYFQGNSAPDKSGLPSDRFSAERTGGSVSTLTIQRTQQEDSAVYLCASSLAGVIETQYFGPGTRLLVL.

The V and J genes are TRBV10-3 and TRBJ2-3; D unclear. The V gene lost 4 bases and the J gene lost 4 bases, with 9 bases spanning the gap. The germline V gene has CDR1 ENHRY and CDR2 SYGVKD. This CDR3 is 13 amino acids long. DNA of the CDR3: TGTGCCATCAGTGTGGCCATGGCAGATACGCAGTATTTT. Translated: CAISVAMADTQYF.

The rearrangement uses TRBV6-6 and TRBJ2-5; D might be TRBD2 (6 bases). Germline V CDR1 and CDR2: MNHNY, SVGAGI (reference sequence). The V and J ends lost 6 bases and 3 bases respectively, with 14 bases between them. This CDR3 contains 14 residues. The CDR3 protein is CASRGPGLEETQYF. As DNA, the CDR3 is TGTGCCAGCAGGGGACCGGGACTGGAAGAGACCCAGTACTTC.

V gene TRBV6-5 combines with J gene TRBJ2-5, with D maybe TRBD2 (6 bases). Looked up from germline, CDR1 is MNHEY and CDR2 is SVGAGI. V lost 6 bases, J lost 5 bases, and 10 bases lay in between. The CDR3 has 12 amino acids. The CDR3: CASRTGGETQYF. The CDR3 nucleotides are TGTGCCAGCAGGACCGGGGGTGAGACCCAGTACTTC.

V gene TRBV7-6 combines with J gene TRBJ2-2; no firm D call. This CDR3 is 13 amino acids long. Germline-derived CDR1 and CDR2 are SGHVS and FNYEAQ. V lost 1 base and J lost 6, with 6 bases in between. DNA for the CDR3: TGTGCCAGCAGCTTAGGCCGGGCCGGGGAGCTGTTTTTT. It specifies CASSLGRAGELFF.

V usage is TRBV11-1 and J usage is TRBJ2-7, with D perhaps being TRBD1 or TRBD2 (5 bases each). Germline values: CDR1 SGHAT, CDR2 FQDESV (reference sequence). V dropped 7 bases and J dropped 0 bases, with 10 bases sitting between them. CDR3 length equals 13 residues. In DNA, the CDR3 is TGTGCCAGCACCGGGACGGTCTCCTACGAGCAGTACTTC. Amino acids: CASTGTVSYEQYF.

CDR3 amino acids: CASSQDRAPYEQYF. DNA for the CDR3: TGCGCCAGCAGCCAAGACCGGGCCCCCTACGAGCAGTACTTC. The chain links TRBV4-3 to TRBJ2-7; D is unclear. Trimming pared 0 bases from V and 2 bases from J, leaving 8 bases between. CDR3 size: 14 residues. Germline CDR1 and CDR2: LGHNA and YSLEER.

The genes are TRBV27 and TRBJ2-5; a weak D match, TRBD1 (8 bases). The CDR3 has 14 residues. Germline CDR1 MNHEY, CDR2 SMNVEV (reference sequence). Deletions cut 6 bases from V and 5 bases from J, with 16 bases between. CDR3 DNA: TGTGCCAGCAGCCTTGACAGGGGAGGGGAGACCCAGTACTTC. It specifies CASSLDRGGETQYF.

The chain carries TRBV7-3 and TRBJ2-2; TRBD1 aligns across 8 bases. CDR1 and CDR2 from the germline V gene are SGHTA and FQGTGA. V lost 5 bases and J lost 3; bases outside the gene matches: 8. There are 16 residues in the CDR3. CDR3 amino acids: CASSRLGTGDTGELFF. The CDR3 DNA reads TGTGCCAGCAGCCGCCTGGGGACAGGAGACACCGGGGAGCTGTTTTTT.

This rearrangement joins TRBV6-5 to TRBJ2-1; TRBD2 agrees at 7 bases. Per germline, CDR1 MNHEY and CDR2 SVGAGI. The J segment lost 1 base and the V segment lost 2 bases, leaving 2 bases of the junction unmatched. CDR3 length: 15 residues. The CDR3 loop is CASSYVGGSYNEQFF. The CDR3 region has the DNA TGTGCCAGCAGTTACGTCGGGGGGTCCTACAATGAGCAGTTCTTC.

The chain recombines TRBV6-1 with TRBJ2-1; 7 bases align to TRBD2. The germline V gene encodes CDR1 MNHNS and CDR2 SASEGT. The V and J ends lost 8 bases and 0 bases, in that order; junction bases with no gene match: 4. The CDR3 contains 14 residues. The CDR3 is CASSWGGSYNEQFF. The CDR3 DNA sequence: TGTGCCAGCTCCTGGGGGGGCTCCTACAATGAGCAGTTCTTC.

The J gene is TRBJ2-7, the V gene TRBV11-2, with D possibly matching TRBD2 (5 bases). Per the germline V gene, CDR1 is SGHAT and CDR2 is FQNNGV. This CDR3 has 13 residues. Trimming left V 4 bases short and J 3 bases short, with 10 bases between. The CDR3 loop reads CASSSGVRYEQYF. CDR3 bases: TGTGCCAGCAGCTCCGGGGTTCGCTACGAGCAGTACTTC.

The V call is TRBV6-5, the J call TRBJ2-3; a weak D match, TRBD1 (5 bases). V was cut by 2 bases and J by 2 bases, with 8 bases left in between. This CDR3 region has 14 residues. CDR1 is MNHEY, CDR2 SVGAGI, per germline. CDR3 bases: TGTGCCAGCAGTTACCTAGGGGCCACAGATACGCAGTATTTT. Protein: CASSYLGATDTQYF.

The CDR3 spells CASSPGTGASYEQYF. CDR3 coding DNA: TGTGCCAGCTCACCAGGGACAGGGGCCTCCTACGAGCAGTACTTC. V gene TRBV18 combines with J gene TRBJ2-7; TRBD1 aligns across 10 bases. Germline lookup yields CDR1 KGHSH and CDR2 LQKENI. There are 15 residues in the CDR3. J gave up 0 bases and V 2 bases, and 1 base lay outside the gene matches. The full variable domain, completed using reference TRBV18 and TRBJ2-7, is NAGVMQNPRHLVRRRGQEARLRCSPMKGHSHVYWYRQLPEEGLKFMVYLQKENIIDESGMPKERFSAEFPKEGPSILRIQQVVRGDSAAYFCASSPGTGASYEQYFGPGTRLTVT.

V is TRBV4-1 and J is TRBJ2-7; D unclear. There are 13 residues in the CDR3. V dropped 3 bases and J dropped 3 bases, with 9 bases sitting between them. Looked up from germline, CDR1 is MGHRA and CDR2 is YSYEKL. CDR3 nucleotides: TGCGCCAGCAGCCAGAACATAAACTACGAGCAGTACTTC. As protein: CASSQNINYEQYF.

The chain has TRBV5-5 and TRBJ1-4; no firm D call. The V gene's germline CDR1 is SGHKS and CDR2 YYEKEE (reference sequence). This CDR3 contains 18 residues. V dropped 0 bases and J dropped 0 bases, with 15 bases sitting between them. CDR3 protein: CASSLAPSQAATNEKLFF. CDR3 nucleotides: TGTGCCAGCAGCTTGGCCCCGTCTCAGGCGGCAACTAATGAAAAACTGTTTTTT.

V is TRBV27 and J is TRBJ2-7; 10 bases map to TRBD1. CDR1 and CDR2 (germline): MNHEY, SMNVEV (reference sequence). With V trimmed by 6 bases and J by 2 bases, 7 bases remained unmatched. The CDR3 is 15 amino acids. In DNA, the CDR3 is TGTGCCAGCAGCTTAAGTGGACAGGGGGCCTACGAGCAGTACTTC. Its translation: CASSLSGQGAYEQYF.